This T cell receptor (beta chain) was captured in a study of CXCR3-negative and CXCR3-positive naive CD8 T cells. Broader study findings: Naive CXCR3-positive cells had TRB CDR3s more hydrophobic than those of CXCR3-negative naive cells. Memory cells differed in TRBV-TRBJ usage, but naive CXCR3-negative and CXCR3-positive cells had similar usage.

To note about this clonotype: Its antigen remains unidentified.

This CDR3 is built from 16 residues. From germline, CDR1 is MDHEN and CDR2 SYDVKM. Preparation of TRB cDNA libraries relied on 5' RACE carrying UMI labels. TCRdb reprocessed the 5' RACE reads, with one entry per CDR3 protein and no DNA. Its table records 150,000 to 180,000 distinct CDR3 sequences. The clonotype originates from a human donor in good health. Some clones in this sample may be carry-over from other donors' samples. The chain combines TRBV28 with TRBJ2-4; TCRdb calls TRBD2, which cannot be checked without DNA. Sequencing used naive CXCR3+ CD8+ T cells from blood. Indicated subset: CD45RO-CCR7+CD27+CD95- naive CD8+ T cells expressing CXCR3 (TNR3+). This CDR3 is CASLNRDAGTGAIQYF.